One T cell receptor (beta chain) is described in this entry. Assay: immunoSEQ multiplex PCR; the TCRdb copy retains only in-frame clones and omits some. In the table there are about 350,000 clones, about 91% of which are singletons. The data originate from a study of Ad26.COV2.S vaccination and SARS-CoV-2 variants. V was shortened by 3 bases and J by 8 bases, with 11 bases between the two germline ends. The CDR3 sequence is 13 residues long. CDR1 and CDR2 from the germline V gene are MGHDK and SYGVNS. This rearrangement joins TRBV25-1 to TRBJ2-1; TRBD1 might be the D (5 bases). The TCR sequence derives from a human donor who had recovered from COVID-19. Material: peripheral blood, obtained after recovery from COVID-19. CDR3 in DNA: TGTGCCAGCAGTGACCCAAGGGGCGATGAGCAGTTCTTC. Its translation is CASSDPRGDEQFF.